Listed here is a single TCR beta chain. Germline V CDR1 and CDR2: SEHNR, FQNEAQ (reference sequence). This CDR3 contains 14 residues. The V end was cut by 0 bases, the J end by 4 bases, with 9 bases between. The data derive from a study of T cell changes during pregnancy in multiple sclerosis. The data were produced by immunoSEQ multiplex PCR, yet TCRdb's version contains in-frame clones alone and is incomplete. In the table there are about 60,000 clones, around 90% of which are singletons. This specimen was peripheral blood, taken in the second trimester of pregnancy. This clonotype originated in a female donor with multiple sclerosis, enrolled in a pregnancy study. The V call is TRBV7-9, the J call TRBJ1-1; tentative D call: TRBD1 (6 bases). The DNA for the CDR3 is TGTGCCAGCAGCTTAGCTTACAGGGCCACTGAAGCTTTCTTT. The encoded protein is CASSLAYRATEAFF.